Detailed here is one T cell receptor (beta chain). The antigen is undetermined. At one end, the junction sequence differs from germline, possibly due to a read error. Germline CDR1 reads SGHNT; CDR2 reads YENEEA. The CDR3 covers 18 residues. Unsorted bulk tissue of about 17-32 mg yielded co-extracted RNA and DNA. The data belong to a study of tumor-infiltrating lymphocytes in primary liver carcinoma. Starting material of 500 to 600 ng total RNA yielded TCR beta cDNA via a constant-region primer. Libraries for TCR beta were built through three nested multiplex PCR rounds, which together made up a slightly modified ARM-PCR procedure. It was with TRBV1-TRBV30 forward primers and a C-beta reverse primer that the first two PCR rounds were run, at around 11 cycles each. TCRdb redid the calling of the multiplex PCR reads with MiXCR, one entry per CDR3 protein. This sample has about 120,000 distinct CDR3 sequences, with around 70% found just once.

Broader study findings: The study found a significantly higher top-250-clone fraction in tumors than in blood (p = 0.039).

This sequence joins TRBV11-3 and TRBJ2-1; TRBD2 agrees at 8 bases. Sequenced: tumor-adjacent normal liver tissue. This receptor was identified in a woman aged 60-70 years with primary liver carcinoma and hepatitis B virus infection. Written as DNA, the CDR3 is TGTGCCAGCATCAACCACAGGACTAGCAGGGTGTCCCCCGATGAGCACTTCTTC. Its protein is CASINHRTSRVSPDEHFF.